This T cell receptor beta chain is from a study of T-cell reconstitution after alpha-beta-depleted transplantation in children. Unique molecular identifiers were incorporated into the prepared TCRbeta library. MiXCR, applied by TCRdb to the PCR reads, yields one record per CDR3 protein. The sample gives 200,000 to 250,000 distinct CDR3 sequences, 9.7% of which show up once; 5% to 6% is in the top ten. V trimming: 4 bases; J trimming: 2 bases; junction bases outside the gene matches: 11. Germline lookup yields CDR1 SQVTM and CDR2 ANQGSEA. The CDR3 is 17 residues long. Ten or more counts support this clonotype.

The V call is TRBV29-1, the J call TRBJ2-1; 10 nucleotides align to TRBD1. This specimen consisted of PBMCs from the stem cell graft donor, obtained from the stem cell graft. This clonotype was obtained from a human donor who donated a stem cell graft to a child with SCID. The chain's CDR3 is CSVAPDRGTPPYNEQFF. CDR3 DNA: TGCAGCGTTGCCCCGGACAGGGGGACGCCCCCCTACAATGAGCAGTTCTTC.